The 12 T cell receptor beta chains presented below share a single source sample, sequenced in a study of T cells after yellow fever vaccination. TCRdb redid the calling of the 5' RACE reads with MiXCR, one entry per CDR3 protein. The sample includes approximately 340,000 distinct CDR3 sequences, over 8% of them seen just once. The sample was PBMCs, taken on the day of the first yellow fever vaccination. The origin of the receptors is a man in his late teens or twenties who received the YFV17D yellow fever vaccine.

The V call is TRBV7-2, the J call TRBJ2-5; D is ambiguous. This CDR3 is 14 amino acids long. The germline gives CDR1 SGHTA, CDR2 FQGNSA. Trimming pared 1 base from V and 0 bases from J, leaving 6 bases between. CDR3 region: CASSLGGHQETQYF. CDR3 sequence (DNA): TGTGCCAGCAGCTTAGGCGGACACCAAGAGACCCAGTACTTC.

This clonotype was seen more than once but under ten times. The rearrangement links TRBV5-1 to TRBJ1-3, with 9 bases matching TRBD1. Germline V CDR1 and CDR2: SGHRS, YFSETQ. CDR3 length: 16 residues. The V segment lost 0 bases and the J segment 4 bases; nucleotides outside the gene matches: 5. The DNA for the CDR3 is TGCGCCAGCAGCTTGGCGGGACAGGGCTGGGGAAACACCATATATTTT. It translates to CASSLAGQGWGNTIYF.

The chain is built from TRBV7-3 and TRBJ1-1; possible D gene TRBD1, 6 bases. Deletions cut 5 bases from V and 6 bases from J, with 13 bases between. Germline V CDR1 and CDR2: SGHTA, FQGTGA. This CDR3 region has 13 residues. This chain's CDR3 is CASSTIEGAEAFF. The CDR3 DNA reads TGTGCCAGCAGCACTATCGAGGGGGCTGAAGCTTTCTTT. Looking up the rest from reference TRBV7-3 and TRBJ1-1 gives the full variable domain: GAGVSQTPSNKVTEKGKYVELRCDPISGHTALYWYRQSLGQGPEFLIYFQGTGAADDSGLPNDRFFAVRPEGSVSTLKIQRTERGDSAVYLCASSTIEGAEAFFGQGTRLTVV.

V and J are TRBV6-2 or TRBV6-3 and TRBJ2-1; possibly TRBD1 or TRBD2 for D (6 bases each). Germline assignment: CDR1 MNHEY and CDR2 SVGEGT. CDR3 length equals 17 residues. V lost 4 bases to trimming and J lost 5 bases, with 21 bases between them. CDR3 region: CASSSLPGDGTNNEQFF. The DNA for the CDR3 is TGTGCCAGCAGTTCTTTACCGGGGGACGGGACAAACAATGAGCAGTTCTTC.

The chain uses TRBV14 and TRBJ2-1, with D possibly matching TRBD2 (5 bases). V was trimmed by 4 bases and J by 6 bases, leaving 25 bases between them. The CDR3 extends over 18 amino acids. Germline CDR1 is SGHDN and CDR2 is FVKESK. As DNA, the CDR3 is TGTGCCAGCAGCCTTGGCGACACCGGGAAGGCGGTAGGCAATGAGCAGTTCTTC. Translated: CASSLGDTGKAVGNEQFF.

To note about this clonotype: This may be a read error: a much more frequent sequence differs by one nucleotide. The rearrangement joins TRBV7-2 to TRBJ1-1; D unresolved. CDR3 length equals 16 residues. Germline-derived CDR1 and CDR2 are SGHTA and FQGNSA. The CDR3 sequence is CASGLANFGGNTEAFF. The CDR3 DNA reads TGTGCCAGCGGCTTAGCCAACTTTGGTGGGAACACTGAAGCTTTCTTT.

This clonotype has just a few counts. The chain carries TRBV11-2 and TRBJ2-7; TRBD2 aligns across 14 bases. The CDR3 runs 19 residues. Germline CDR1 is SGHAT and CDR2 is FQNNGV. V was clipped by 6 bases and J by 6 bases; unmatched bases: 19. CDR3 residues: CASSSTGLAGGQRGPEQYF. CDR3 DNA: TGTGCCAGCAGTTCAACCGGACTAGCGGGGGGCCAGAGGGGACCCGAGCAGTACTTC.

This clonotype appeared a few times. CDR3 nucleotides: TGTGCCAGCAGCCCCGTGGAGGCGGGAATGAACACTGAAGCTTTCTTT. Translation gives CASSPVEAGMNTEAFF. V usage is TRBV6-2 or TRBV6-3 and J usage is TRBJ1-1, with D unclear. The ends were cut back, 6 bases at V and 0 bases at J, with 17 bases in the middle. The CDR3 totals 16 residues. Germline V gene lookup returns CDR1 MNHEY and CDR2 SVGEGT.

The chain couples TRBV6-1 to TRBJ2-7; possibly TRBD1 or TRBD2 for D (5 bases each). CDR1 MNHNS and CDR2 SASEGT come from the germline V gene. There are 14 residues in the CDR3. Trimming took 1 base from V and 7 from J, leaving 14 bases between them. CDR3 sequence reads: CASSEGSWGIEQYV. CDR3 sequence (DNA): TGTGCCAGCAGTGAAGGGTCCTGGGGGATTGAGCAGTACGTC.

V usage is TRBV7-2 and J usage is TRBJ2-3; TRBD2 matches at 8 bases. Germline loops: CDR1 SGHTA, CDR2 FQGNSA. The CDR3 sequence is 15 residues long. V lost 0 bases and J lost 3; bases outside the gene matches: 2. CDR3 sequence: CASSLASGDTDTQYF. Here the CDR3 DNA reads TGTGCCAGCAGCTTAGCTAGCGGGGATACAGATACGCAGTATTTT.

This chain joins TRBV5-4 and TRBJ2-3; D unresolved. V was cut by 1 base and J by 5 bases, with 11 bases left in between. There are 14 residues in the CDR3. CDR1 and CDR2 from the germline V gene are SGHNT and YYREEE (reference sequence). The CDR3 DNA sequence: TGTGCCAGCAGCTTGCAGGCCGGTGGAGATACGCAGTATTTT. Protein: CASSLQAGGDTQYF.

This clonotype was counted ten times or more. The genes are TRBV10-3 and TRBJ1-5; unclear D gene. In germline, CDR1 is ENHRY, CDR2 SYGVKD. The CDR3 is made up of 13 amino acids. V was shortened by 4 bases and J by 5 bases, with 9 bases between the two germline ends. The DNA of the CDR3 is TGTGCCATCAGTGGGTCACAAGATCAGCCCCAGCATTTT. Its translation: CAISGSQDQPQHF.